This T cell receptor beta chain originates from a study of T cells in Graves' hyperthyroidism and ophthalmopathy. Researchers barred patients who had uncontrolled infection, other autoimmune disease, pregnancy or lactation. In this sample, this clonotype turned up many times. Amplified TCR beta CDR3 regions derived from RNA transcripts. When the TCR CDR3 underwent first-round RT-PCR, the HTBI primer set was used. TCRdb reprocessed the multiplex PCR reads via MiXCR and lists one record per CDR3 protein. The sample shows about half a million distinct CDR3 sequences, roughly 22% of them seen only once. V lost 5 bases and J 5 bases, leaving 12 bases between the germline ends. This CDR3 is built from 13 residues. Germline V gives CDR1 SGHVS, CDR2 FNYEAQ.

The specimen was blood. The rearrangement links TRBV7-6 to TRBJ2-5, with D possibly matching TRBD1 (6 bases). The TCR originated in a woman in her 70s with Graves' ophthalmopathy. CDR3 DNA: TGTGCCAGCAGCCTCGGACAGTATGAGACCCAGTACTTC. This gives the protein CASSLGQYETQYF.